This TCR beta chain was captured in a study of T cell repertoires in cytomegalovirus infection. Study-wide background: An indication of both CMV infection and matching HLA type came from public TCR beta signatures.

Study outcomes and limitations: HLA-C-restricted CMV-specific TCR beta clonotypes were dominant in the ex vivo response. Based on cumulative public TCR beta family frequency, carriers of CMV plus the relevant HLA were identified.

Using its own MiXCR run on the reads, TCRdb lists one record per CDR3 protein. The table records 25,000 to 35,000 distinct CDR3 sequences, about 19% of them present only once. As concerns this clonotype: Its antigen is not identified.

The sequence derives from a human donor in good health (CMV status not recorded). Some clones in this sample may be carry-over from other donors' samples. The sequenced sample was CD8+ T cells from cultured PBMCs, obtained from culture after CMV antigen stimulation.

This chain's CDR3 is CASRSFGGELFF. The CDR3 DNA reads TGTGCCTCTAGAAGCTTCGGCGGGGAGCTGTTTTTT. The chain carries TRBV19 and TRBJ2-2; D not resolved. V was shortened by 11 bases and J by 7 bases, with 14 bases between the two germline ends. The CDR3 is 12 residues long. Germline CDR1 reads LNHDA; CDR2 reads SQIVND (reference sequence).